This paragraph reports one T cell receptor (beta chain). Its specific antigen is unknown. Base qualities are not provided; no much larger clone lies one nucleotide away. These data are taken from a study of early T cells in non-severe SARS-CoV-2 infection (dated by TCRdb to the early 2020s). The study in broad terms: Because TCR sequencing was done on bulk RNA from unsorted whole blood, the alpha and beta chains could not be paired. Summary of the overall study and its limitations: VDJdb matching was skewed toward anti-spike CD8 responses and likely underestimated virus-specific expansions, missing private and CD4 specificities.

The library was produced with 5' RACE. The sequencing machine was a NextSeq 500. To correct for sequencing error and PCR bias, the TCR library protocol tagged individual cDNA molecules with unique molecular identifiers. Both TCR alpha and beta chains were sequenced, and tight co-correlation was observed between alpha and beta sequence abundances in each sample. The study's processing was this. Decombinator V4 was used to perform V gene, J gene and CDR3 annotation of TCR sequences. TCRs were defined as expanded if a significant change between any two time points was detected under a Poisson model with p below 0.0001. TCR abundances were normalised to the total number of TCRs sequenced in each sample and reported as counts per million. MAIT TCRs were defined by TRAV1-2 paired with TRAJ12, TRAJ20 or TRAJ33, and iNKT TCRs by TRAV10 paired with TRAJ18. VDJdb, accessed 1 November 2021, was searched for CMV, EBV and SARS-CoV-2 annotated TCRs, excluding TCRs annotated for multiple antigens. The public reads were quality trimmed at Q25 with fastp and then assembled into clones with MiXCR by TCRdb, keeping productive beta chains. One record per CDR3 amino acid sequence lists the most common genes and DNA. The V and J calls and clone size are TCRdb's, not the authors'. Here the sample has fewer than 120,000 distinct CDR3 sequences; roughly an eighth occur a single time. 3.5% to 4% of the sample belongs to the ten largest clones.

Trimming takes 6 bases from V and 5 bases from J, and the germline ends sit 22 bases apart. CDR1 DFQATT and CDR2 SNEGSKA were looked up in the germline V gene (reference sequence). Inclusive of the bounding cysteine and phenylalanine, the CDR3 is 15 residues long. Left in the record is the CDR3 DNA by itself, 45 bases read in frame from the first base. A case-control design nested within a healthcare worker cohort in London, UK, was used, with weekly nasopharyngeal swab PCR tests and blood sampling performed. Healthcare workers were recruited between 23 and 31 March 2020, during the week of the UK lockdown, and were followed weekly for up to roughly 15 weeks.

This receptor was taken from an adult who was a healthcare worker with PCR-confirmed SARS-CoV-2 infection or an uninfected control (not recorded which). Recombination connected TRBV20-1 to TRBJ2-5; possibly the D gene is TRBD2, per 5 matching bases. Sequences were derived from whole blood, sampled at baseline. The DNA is TGCAGTGCCTCGGCCCCCGGACGACTACGGGAGACCCAGTACTTC. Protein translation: CSASAPGRLRETQYF.